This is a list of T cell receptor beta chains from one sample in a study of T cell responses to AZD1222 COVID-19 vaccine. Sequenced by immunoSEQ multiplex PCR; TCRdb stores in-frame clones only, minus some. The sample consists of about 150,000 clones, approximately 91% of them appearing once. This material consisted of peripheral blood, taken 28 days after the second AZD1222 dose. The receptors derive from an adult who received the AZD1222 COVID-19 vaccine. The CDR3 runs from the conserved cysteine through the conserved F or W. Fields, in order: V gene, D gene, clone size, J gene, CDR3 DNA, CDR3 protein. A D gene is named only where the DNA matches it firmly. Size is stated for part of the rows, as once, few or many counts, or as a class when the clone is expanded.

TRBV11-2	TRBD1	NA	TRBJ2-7	TGTGCCAGCAGCTCGACAGGGATCTACGAGCAGTACTTC	CASSSTGIYEQYF
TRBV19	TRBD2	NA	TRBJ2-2	TGTGCCAGTAGTATAAAAGCGGCTAGCGGGAGGAAGGGGGAGCTGTTTTTT	CASSIKAASGRKGELFF
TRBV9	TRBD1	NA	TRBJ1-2	TGTGCCAGCAGCACTCGAATGACAGGGACTAACTATGGCTACACCTTC	CASSTRMTGTNYGYTF
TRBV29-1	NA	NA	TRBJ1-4	TGCAGCGTGTCAGTAGGGACTAATGAAAAACTGTTTTTT	CSVSVGTNEKLFF
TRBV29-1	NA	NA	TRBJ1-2	TGCAGCGTTGAAGGACAGGCATATGGCTACACCTTC	CSVEGQAYGYTF
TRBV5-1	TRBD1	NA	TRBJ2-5	TGCGCCAGCAGCTTCTTAATTTCGGACAGGGGGATAAAGACCCAGTACTTC	CASSFLISDRGIKTQYF
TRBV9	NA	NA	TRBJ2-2	TGTGCCAGCAGCGTAGAAGGCACCGGGGAGCTGTTTTTT	CASSVEGTGELFF
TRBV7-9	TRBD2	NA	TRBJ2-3	TGTGCCAGCAGCGACAGACTAGCGGGCGACCTCCCAGATACGCAGTATTTT	CASSDRLAGDLPDTQYF
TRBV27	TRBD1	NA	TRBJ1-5	TGTGCCAGCAGTTTAAGACAGGGATATCAGCCCCAGCATTTT	CASSLRQGYQPQHF
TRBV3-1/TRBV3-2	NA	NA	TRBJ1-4	TGTGCCAGCAGTCGAAGTCCGGGCCCCTCTAATGAAAAACTGTTTTTT	CASSRSPGPSNEKLFF
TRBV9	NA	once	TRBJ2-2	TGTGCCAGCAGCGCCCAGGGTACGAACACCGGGGAGCTGTTTTTT	CASSAQGTNTGELFF
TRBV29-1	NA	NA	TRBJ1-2	TGCAGCGCGGGAGGCCTCTATGGCTACACCTTC	CSAGGLYGYTF
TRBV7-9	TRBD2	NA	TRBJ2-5	TGTGCCAGCAGCTCGGGACTAAATCAAGAGACCCAGTACTTC	CASSSGLNQETQYF
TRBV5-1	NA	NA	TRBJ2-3	TGCGCCAGCAGCTTGGAGGGGGGGAAGGCCGATACGCAGTATTTT	CASSLEGGKADTQYF
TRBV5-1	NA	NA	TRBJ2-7	TGCGCCAGCAGCGGGGGCGAGCAGTACTTC	CASSGGEQYF
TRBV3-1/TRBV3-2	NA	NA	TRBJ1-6	TGTGCCAGCCTGGACCGGCAGGGGACTTCACCCCTCCACTTT	CASLDRQGTSPLHF
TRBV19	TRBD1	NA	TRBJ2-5	TGTGCCAGTAGTACCAGGGGGCGGGTCGAGACCCAGTACTTC	CASSTRGRVETQYF
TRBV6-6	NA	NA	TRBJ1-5	TGTGCCAGCAGTTACGGGGGCGGCAATCAGCCCCAGCATTTT	CASSYGGGNQPQHF
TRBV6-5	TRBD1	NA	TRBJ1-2	TGTGCCAGCAGCCGAACAGGGGGTAACTATGGCTACACCTTC	CASSRTGGNYGYTF
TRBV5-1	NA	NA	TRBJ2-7	TGCGCCAGCAGCTTGGACCCGGGGACGACCTACGAGCAGTACTTC	CASSLDPGTTYEQYF
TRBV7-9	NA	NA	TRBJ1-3	TGTGCCAGCAGAGCGGGAAACACCATATATTTT	CASRAGNTIYF
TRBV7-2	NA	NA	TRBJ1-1	TGTGCCAGCAGCTTTGGACGGAACACTGAAGCTTTCTTT	CASSFGRNTEAFF
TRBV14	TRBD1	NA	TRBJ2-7	TGTGCCAGCAGCCAATCAGGGGGAAACTACGAGCAGTACTTC	CASSQSGGNYEQYF
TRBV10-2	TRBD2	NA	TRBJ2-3	TGCGCCAGAGCGGGGGATCTCACAGATACGCAGTATTTT	CARAGDLTDTQYF
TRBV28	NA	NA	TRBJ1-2	TGTGCCAGCAGTCGGACGGAAAGCGTTAAGAGCTACACCTTC	CASSRTESVKSYTF
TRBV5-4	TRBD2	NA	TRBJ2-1	TGTGCCACCCTAGCGGGGCCCTACAATGAGCAGTTCTTC	CATLAGPYNEQFF